The next 8 T cell receptor beta chains were all read from a single sample in a study of T cell changes during pregnancy in multiple sclerosis. Only in-frame clones appear in the TCRdb table, and some are missing; sequencing was by immunoSEQ multiplex PCR. This table holds about 30,000 clones, about 92% found once. The input for sequencing was CD4+ T cells from peripheral blood mononuclear cells, taken after pregnancy. Receptors were obtained from a female donor with multiple sclerosis, enrolled in a pregnancy study.

The chain is built from TRBV11-2 and TRBJ1-2; TRBD1 agrees at 9 bases. Germline V gene sequence: CDR1 SGHAT, CDR2 FQNNGV. This CDR3 contains 18 residues. J lost 0 bases, V lost 6 bases, and 14 bases had no gene match. The chain's CDR3 is CASSHMRTGDGANYGYTF. The CDR3 DNA sequence: TGTGCCAGCAGTCACATGAGGACAGGGGATGGAGCTAACTATGGCTACACCTTC. The full variable domain, rest sourced from reference TRBV11-2 and TRBJ1-2, is EAGVAQSPRYKIIEKRQSVAFWCNPISGHATLYWYQQILGQGPKLLIQFQNNGVVDDSQLPKDRFSAERLKGVDSTLKIQPAKLEDSAVYLCASSHMRTGDGANYGYTFGSGTRLTVV.

This clone was counted a single time. This chain connects TRBV5-4 to TRBJ2-1, with D tentatively TRBD1 (6 bases). CDR3 length equals 16 residues. CDR1 and CDR2 (germline): SGHNT, YYREEE (reference sequence). Trimming took 0 bases from V and 9 from J, leaving 19 bases between them. The CDR3: CASSLVGHGGLVEQFF. DNA for the CDR3: TGTGCCAGCAGCTTGGTGGGACATGGCGGGTTGGTTGAGCAGTTCTTC.

The sample holds one count of this clone. This chain uses TRBV18 with TRBJ2-7; 8 bases are shared with TRBD1. V lost 1 base and J lost 6; bases outside the gene matches: 5. CDR1 KGHSH and CDR2 LQKENI come from the germline V gene. The CDR3 runs to 14 residues. The CDR3 DNA reads TGTGCCAGCTCACCACTGACAGGGGTGGTCGAGCAGTACTTC. This encodes CASSPLTGVVEQYF.

The rearrangement links TRBV27 to TRBJ1-3; 11 bases match TRBD1. CDR3 length: 14 residues. The trim removed 0 bases at V and 8 bases at J, leaving 0 bases unmatched. The V gene's germline CDR1 is MNHEY and CDR2 SMNVEV (reference sequence). CDR3: CASSLSGQGDTIYF. The CDR3 DNA sequence: TGTGCCAGCAGTTTATCGGGACAGGGGGACACCATATATTTT.

The table lists this clone with a count of one. The genes are TRBV6-5 and TRBJ2-7, with 9 bases identical to TRBD1. Germline-derived CDR1 and CDR2 are MNHEY and SVGAGI. The CDR3 loop spans 14 amino acids. With 2 bases clipped from V and 3 bases from J, the junction kept 2 bases outside the gene matches. CDR3 region: CASSYGTGRYEQYF. CDR3 nucleotides: TGTGCCAGCAGTTACGGGACAGGGCGCTACGAGCAGTACTTC.

The sample holds a few counts of this clone. This chain uses TRBV7-2 with TRBJ2-1; 16 bases line up with TRBD2. The J segment lost 8 bases and the V segment lost 4 bases, leaving 11 bases of the junction unmatched. The CDR3 loop spans 18 amino acids. Germline CDR1 is SGHTA and CDR2 is FQGNSA. The DNA for the CDR3 is TGTGCCAGCAGCTCACCGGGACTAGCGGGGGGGCCTTCCCATGAGCAGTTCTTC. Protein sequence: CASSSPGLAGGPSHEQFF.

The CDR3 coding sequence is TGTGCCAGCAGCCAACTAAACTCCTACGAGCAGTACTTC. This translates into CASSQLNSYEQYF. The V gene is TRBV7-2, the J gene TRBJ2-7; D gene uncertain. Germline lookup yields CDR1 SGHTA and CDR2 FQGNSA. The CDR3 contains 13 residues. V shed 5 bases and J shed 0 bases, with 8 bases lying between them.

The chain uses TRBV19 and TRBJ2-3, with D tentatively TRBD2 (5 bases). This CDR3 is built from 14 residues. Per the germline V gene, CDR1 is LNHDA and CDR2 is SQIVND (reference sequence). With 6 bases removed from V and 2 bases from J, the gap between germline ends came to 12 bases. This CDR3 is CASSSGLLTDTQYF. CDR3 nucleotides: TGTGCCAGTAGCAGCGGACTTCTCACAGATACGCAGTATTTT.